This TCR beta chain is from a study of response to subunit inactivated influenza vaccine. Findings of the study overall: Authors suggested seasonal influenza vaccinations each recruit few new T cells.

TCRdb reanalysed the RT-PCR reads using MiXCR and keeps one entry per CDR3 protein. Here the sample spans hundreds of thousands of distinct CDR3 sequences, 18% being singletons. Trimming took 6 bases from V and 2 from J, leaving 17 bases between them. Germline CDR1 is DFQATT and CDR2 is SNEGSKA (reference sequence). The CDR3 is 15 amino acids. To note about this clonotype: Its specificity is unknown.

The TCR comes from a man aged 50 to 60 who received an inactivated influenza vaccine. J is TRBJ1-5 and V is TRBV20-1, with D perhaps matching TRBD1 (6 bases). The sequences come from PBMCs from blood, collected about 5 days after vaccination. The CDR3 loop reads CSAKYRDTGNQPQHF. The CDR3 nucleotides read TGCAGTGCCAAATACCGGGACACCGGCAATCAGCCCCAGCATTTT.